The clone carrying this T cell receptor (beta chain) has more than one count but fewer than ten. The antigen is undetermined. The record originates from a study of Graves' ophthalmopathy and Graves' hyperthyroidism. Study-wide results and caveats: In blood appeared most of the expanded thyroid clonotypes whose frequency exceeded 0.001. With just over 70% sensitivity and roughly 76% specificity, the model predicted ophthalmopathy progression.

Amplification from RNA transcripts yielded the TCR beta CDR3 regions. An initial RT-PCR round employing HTBI primers preceded a second-round multiplex PCR. TCRdb itself ran the multiplex PCR reads through MiXCR, one entry per CDR3 protein. Among 400,000 to 500,000 distinct CDR3 sequences listed, under 25% were seen once. Only newly diagnosed hyperthyroidism patients aged 18 to 65, with under 2 months' duration, were enrolled. Certain patients, namely those with other autoimmune diseases, uncontrolled infections, pregnancy or lactation, were excluded. This CDR3 contains 20 residues. CDR1 is SGHAT and CDR2 is FQDESV in the germline V gene (reference sequence). Germline trimming cut 1 base from V and 5 bases from J; bases unmatched to any gene: 19.

The sequenced material came from peripheral blood. This TCR was sampled from a woman under 30 with stable Graves' hyperthyroidism. J is TRBJ2-4 and V is TRBV11-1, with 8 nucleotides matching TRBD2. CDR3 nucleotide sequence: TGTGCCAGCAGCTTAGGTCGAGGGGGGACTAGAGGGTCGGCGGAAAACATTCAGTACTTC. Its translation is CASSLGRGGTRGSAENIQYF.